This T cell receptor beta chain was recorded in a study of blood T cell repertoires in COVID-19. Study as a whole: PBMCs, B-cell-depleted T cells, or T cells were the source of the cDNA or gDNA that made up the material.

V lost 8 bases to trimming and J lost 6 bases; unmatched junction nucleotides: 11. Germline V gives CDR1 SGHTA, CDR2 FQGTGA. The CDR3 spans 16 residues. In the original analysis: Estimated nucleated cell counts came from reference gene primer amplification. TCRdb's copy holds only in-frame clones and misses some; the assay was immunoSEQ multiplex PCR. V, J and clone size are taken as reported in that table, and D and trimming were inferred from the DNA itself. The sample lists some 90,000 clones; 80% to 90% were seen once. Patients in Seattle were enrolled during active infection, then followed longitudinally.

The TCR was taken from a man in his fifties with COVID-19, enrolled during active disease. The sequencing input was peripheral blood. The chain employs TRBV7-3 and TRBJ2-3; TRBD2 agrees at 13 bases. CDR3 sequence reads: CASATGAGLAGDTQYF. The CDR3 bases are TGTGCCAGCGCCACTGGGGCGGGACTAGCGGGGGATACGCAGTATTTT.